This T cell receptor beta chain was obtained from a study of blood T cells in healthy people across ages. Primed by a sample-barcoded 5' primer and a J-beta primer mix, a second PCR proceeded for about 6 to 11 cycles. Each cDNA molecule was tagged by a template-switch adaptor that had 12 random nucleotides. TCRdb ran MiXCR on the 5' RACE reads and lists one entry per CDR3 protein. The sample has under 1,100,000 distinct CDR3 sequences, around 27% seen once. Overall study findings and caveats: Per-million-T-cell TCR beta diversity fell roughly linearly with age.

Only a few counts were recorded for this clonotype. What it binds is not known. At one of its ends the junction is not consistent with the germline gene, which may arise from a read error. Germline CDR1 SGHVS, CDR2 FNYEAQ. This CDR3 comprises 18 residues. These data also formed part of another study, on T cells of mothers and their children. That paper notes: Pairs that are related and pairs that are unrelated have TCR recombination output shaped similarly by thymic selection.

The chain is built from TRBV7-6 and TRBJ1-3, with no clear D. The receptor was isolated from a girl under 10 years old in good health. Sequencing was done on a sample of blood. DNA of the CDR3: TGTGCCGGCAGCTTAATTCCCCCAGAGGGAGAAACTGGAAACACCATATATTTT. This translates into CAGSLIPPEGETGNTIYF.